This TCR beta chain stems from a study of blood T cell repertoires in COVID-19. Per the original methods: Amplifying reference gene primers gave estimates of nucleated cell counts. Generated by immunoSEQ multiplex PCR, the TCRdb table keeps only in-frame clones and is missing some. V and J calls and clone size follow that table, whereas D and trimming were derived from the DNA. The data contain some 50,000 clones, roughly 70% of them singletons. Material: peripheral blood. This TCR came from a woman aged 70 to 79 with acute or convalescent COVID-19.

The CDR3 loop is CASSPDGQAYGYTF. The CDR3 nucleotides are TGTGCCAGCAGCCCCGACGGACAGGCCTATGGCTACACCTTC. This chain links TRBV3-1 (or the pseudogene TRBV3-2) with TRBJ1-2; 7 bases line up with TRBD1. This CDR3 is 14 amino acids long. V was clipped by 4 bases and J by 4 bases; unmatched bases: 6. Germline CDR1 LGHDT, CDR2 YNNKEL (reference sequence).